This TCR beta chain was sequenced for a study of OX40 agonist ivuxolimab in advanced cancers. For the study at large: The mean age was roughly 60 years, ranging from roughly 23 to 80, with 65% to 90% of participants male. Study-wide results and limits: Expanded peripheral T cell antigen specificity was not determined.

Autoimmune disease history or systemic immunosuppression was exclusionary. As to this clone: What it recognizes is unknown.

Here immunoSEQ multiplex PCR was the method, and the copy in TCRdb shows in-frame clones only, minus some. The sample holds tens of thousands of clones, roughly 92% seen once. The CDR3 extends over 14 amino acids. V was shortened by 5 bases and J by 6 bases, with 11 bases between the two germline ends. CDR1 SGHVS and CDR2 FNYEAQ come from the germline V gene. The chain uses TRBV7-6 and TRBJ1-6; D might be TRBD1 (5 bases). The origin of this receptor is an adult with an advanced solid tumor such as melanoma, head and neck, liver or kidney cancer. The material was CD4+ or CD8+ T cells sorted from blood, obtained in a trial of the OX40 agonist ivuxolimab. In DNA form, the CDR3 reads TGTGCCAGCAGCCTGGGGACGGGTAATTCACCCCTCCACTTT. It is translated as CASSLGTGNSPLHF.